This T cell receptor (beta chain) comes out of a study of T cell changes during pregnancy in multiple sclerosis (dated by TCRdb to the late 2010s). With respect to the entire study: In women with multiple sclerosis, the researchers looked at how the T cell repertoire shifted as pregnancy progressed.

For this clone: Its antigen is unknown. Base qualities are not recorded, but no much larger clone differs from it by a single base.

V and J are trimmed by 0 bases and 4 bases, and the gene matches miss 5 bases of the junction. The CDR3 sequence holds 15 residues, the cysteine and phenylalanine included. Only CDR3 DNA is held: 45 bases, read in frame from base 1. CDR1 and CDR2 (LNHNV, YYDKDF) derive from the germline V gene (reference sequence). The method was the immunoSEQ multiplex PCR assay. Imported from immuneACCESS, the table was reduced by TCRdb to in-frame sequences with V and J called. These copies leave out some clones; in studies compared against another copy, an unresolved V gene accounts for under half, and the cause of the remainder is not known. The sample data list about 50,000 clones, and over 80% of these were observed just once. The top ten clones comprise approximately 0.6% of the sample.

The rearrangement combines TRBV15 with TRBJ2-5; the junction holds 7 bases that match TRBD1. This TCR derives from a female donor with multiple sclerosis, enrolled in a pregnancy study. The input for sequencing was CD4+ T cells from peripheral blood mononuclear cells, taken after pregnancy. The DNA is as follows: TGTGCCACCAGCAGAGAACAGGGGATAAGAGAGACCCAGTACTTC. It codes for CATSREQGIRETQYF.